This TCR beta chain was sequenced in a study of synovial regulatory T cells in juvenile arthritis. Generated by immunoSEQ multiplex PCR, the TCRdb table keeps only in-frame clones and is missing some. In total, the table holds 9,500 to 10,000 clones. This CDR3 has 14 residues. No coding sequence is recorded. The germline gives CDR1 MNHNY, CDR2 SVGAGI (reference sequence). This sequence originates from a donor between 2 and 29 years old with juvenile idiopathic arthritis. V usage is TRBV6-6 and J usage is TRBJ1-4; the D call of TRBD1 rests on TCRdb alone, since no DNA is present to check it. Input material: Treg cells from blood. Specified subset: remaining (HLA-DR-negative) circulating blood Treg cells. CDR3 region: CASSDRGTNEKLFF.